What follows are 17 T cell receptor beta chains derived from one specimen sequenced in a study of T cell responses to AZD1222 COVID-19 vaccine. TCRdb keeps only in-frame clones here, not all; method: immunoSEQ multiplex PCR. This sample has 150,000 to 200,000 clones, with roughly 93% found just once. The sequencing here drew on peripheral blood, taken on day 0 of AZD1222 vaccination. Receptors originate from an adult in good health.

The chain links TRBV9 to TRBJ2-2, with 7 bases that match TRBD2. CDR1 SGDLS and CDR2 YYNGEE come from the germline V gene. The CDR3 consists of 15 residues. The J segment lost 4 bases and the V segment lost 0 bases, leaving 3 bases of the junction unmatched. The CDR3 DNA sequence: TGTGCCAGCAGCGTAGTGGGAGGGATCACCGGGGAGCTGTTTTTT. It encodes CASSVVGGITGELFF.

The V call is TRBV9, the J call TRBJ1-1; no clear D gene. CDR1 SGDLS and CDR2 YYNGEE come from the germline V gene. The CDR3 contains 14 residues. V dropped 0 bases and J dropped 3 bases, with 9 bases sitting between them. This chain's CDR3 is CASSVAGADTEAFF. The CDR3 region has the DNA TGTGCCAGCAGCGTAGCGGGCGCGGACACTGAAGCTTTCTTT.

V and J are TRBV11-2 and TRBJ2-1; D may correspond to TRBD1 or TRBD2 (5 bases each). V lost 1 base and J lost 9, with 13 bases in between. Germline CDR1 and CDR2: SGHAT and FQNNGV. The CDR3 runs 14 residues. CDR3 loop: CASSLVRGRSEQFF. Written as DNA, the CDR3 is TGTGCCAGCAGCTTAGTGAGGGGACGAAGTGAGCAGTTCTTC.

The V call is TRBV10-2, the J call TRBJ2-7, with unresolved D. V was shortened by 2 bases and J by 7 bases, with 9 bases between the two germline ends. The germline V gene has CDR1 WSHSY and CDR2 SAAADI. The CDR3 spans 12 residues. This chain's CDR3 is CASSEGNWEQYF. CDR3 DNA sequence: TGCGCCAGCAGTGAGGGAAATTGGGAGCAGTACTTC.

This clone was found once. The chain is built from TRBV18 and TRBJ2-5; D perhaps matches TRBD1 (6 bases). The CDR3 totals 12 residues. Per germline, CDR1 KGHSH and CDR2 LQKENI. V was clipped by 5 bases and J by 4 bases, with 8 bases between them. This CDR3 is CASSEGVETQYF. As DNA, the CDR3 is TGTGCCAGCTCAGAGGGGGTAGAGACCCAGTACTTC.

The chain joins TRBV20-1 to TRBJ1-1, with no clear D. Germline values: CDR1 DFQATT, CDR2 SNEGSKA (reference sequence). V shed 7 bases and J shed 4 bases, with 10 bases lying between them. This CDR3 contains 11 residues. CDR3 amino acids: CSGIIGTEAFF. DNA of the CDR3: TGCAGTGGAATCATCGGCACTGAAGCTTTCTTT.

The chain combines TRBV5-1 with TRBJ2-1; 11 bases are shared with TRBD2. CDR3 size: 17 residues. Germline CDR1 is SGHRS and CDR2 is YFSETQ. With 4 bases clipped from V and 5 bases from J, the junction kept 11 bases outside the gene matches. The CDR3 DNA follows: TGCGCCAGCAGCAAAGGGACTAGCGGAGGAAGAGACAATGAGCAGTTCTTC. This codes for CASSKGTSGGRDNEQFF.

The rearrangement uses TRBV27 and TRBJ1-5; possible D gene TRBD1, 6 bases. CDR3 size: 13 residues. Trimming took off 6 bases at V and 2 bases at J, with 8 bases between the two ends. CDR1 MNHEY and CDR2 SMNVEV come from the germline V gene (reference sequence). The CDR3 loop reads CASRSGGNQPQHF. Here the CDR3 DNA reads TGTGCCAGCAGATCAGGGGGCAATCAGCCCCAGCATTTT.

The genes are TRBV4-3 and TRBJ2-2; D ambiguous. With 0 bases removed from V and 6 bases from J, the gap between germline ends came to 8 bases. The CDR3 length is 14 residues. The germline gives CDR1 LGHNA, CDR2 YSLEER. The CDR3 region is CASSQDTASGELFF. The CDR3 bases are TGCGCCAGCAGCCAAGATACGGCCTCCGGGGAGCTGTTTTTT.

The chain combines TRBV12-3 or TRBV12-4 with TRBJ2-5; 7 nucleotides match TRBD1. V was clipped by 4 bases and J by 5 bases; unmatched bases: 4. The CDR3 runs 13 residues. The CDR3 reads CASSSMDRETQYF. In nucleotides, the CDR3 is TGTGCCAGCAGTTCCATGGACAGGGAGACCCAGTACTTC.

The chain couples TRBV28 to TRBJ2-7, with 16 bases fitting TRBD2. Per germline, CDR1 MDHEN and CDR2 SYDVKM. The V segment lost 3 bases and the J segment 0 bases; nucleotides outside the gene matches: 5. This CDR3 contains 18 residues. CDR3 nucleotide sequence: TGTGCCAGCAGTTTGGGACTAGCGGGAGGGAGGAGCTCCTACGAGCAGTACTTC. It translates to CASSLGLAGGRSSYEQYF.

The chain combines TRBV11-1 with TRBJ2-7, with unresolved D. The CDR3 spans 14 residues. V lost 0 bases to trimming and J lost 2 bases, with 8 bases between them. Germline V gene data show CDR1 as SGHAT and CDR2 as FQDESV (reference sequence). CDR3 DNA sequence: TGTGCCAGCAGCTTAGCGCTGAGGACCTACGAGCAGTACTTC. As protein: CASSLALRTYEQYF.

This clone is a singleton in its sample. J is TRBJ2-1 and V is TRBV3-1 (or the pseudogene TRBV3-2), with a possible D match to TRBD2 (5 bases). The CDR3 has 15 amino acids. Germline V gene data show CDR1 as LGHDT and CDR2 as YNNKEL (reference sequence). The V end lost 2 bases, the J end lost 9 bases, and 17 bases lay between the germline ends. CDR3 region: CASSQTELPGGEQFF. The CDR3 DNA sequence: TGTGCCAGCAGCCAAACTGAGCTACCAGGAGGTGAGCAGTTCTTC.

The chain uses TRBV19 and TRBJ2-3, with D possibly TRBD1 on 6 matching bases. CDR1 and CDR2 from the germline V gene are LNHDA and SQIVND (reference sequence). The CDR3 totals 13 residues. V lost 3 bases, J lost 9 bases, and 13 bases lay in between. The chain's CDR3 is CASSMNDRPTQYF. The CDR3 region has the DNA TGTGCCAGTAGTATGAATGACAGGCCCACGCAGTATTTT.

This clone came up once. J is TRBJ1-2 and V is TRBV5-1; TRBD1 might be the D (5 bases). CDR1 is SGHRS and CDR2 is YFSETQ in the germline V gene. The V gene lost 5 bases and the J gene lost 7 bases, with 12 bases spanning the gap. CDR3 size: 12 residues. CDR3 sequence: CASRGEFGGYTF. The CDR3 DNA sequence: TGCGCCAGCAGGGGGGAGTTTGGTGGCTACACCTTC.

V is TRBV28 and J is TRBJ1-1; TRBD1 is a possible D gene (6 bases). CDR3 length: 14 residues. CDR1 is MDHEN and CDR2 is SYDVKM in the germline V gene. V gave up 6 bases and J gave up 6 bases, with 17 bases separating them. In DNA form, the CDR3 reads TGTGCCAGCAGCCTAACAGGGACCTCCTCTGAAGCTTTCTTT. It yields the protein CASSLTGTSSEAFF.

The chain couples TRBV19 to TRBJ2-7; TRBD2 matches 9 bases. Looked up from germline, CDR1 is LNHDA and CDR2 is SQIVND (reference sequence). The CDR3 extends over 15 amino acids. Trimming removed 3 bases from V and 0 bases from J; junction bases left unmatched: 3. The CDR3 DNA sequence: TGTGCCAGTAGTATGGGACTAGCCGTCTCCTACGAGCAGTACTTC. Translated, it gives CASSMGLAVSYEQYF.